This T cell receptor (beta chain) was recovered during a study of PD-1 blockade in mismatch repair-deficient tumors. Study-wide results and caveats: Tumor-resident clones, often undetectable pretreatment in blood, expanded then contracted after pembrolizumab.

The TCR-sequenced patients were a few responders to pembrolizumab. Measured with immunoSEQ multiplex PCR; TCRdb has only the in-frame clones, and not every one. The top ten hold approximately 5.1% of the sample, which has roughly 79,000 clones, approximately 81% seen once. A remark on this clone: No antigen is known for it.

The germline V gene encodes CDR1 SGHAT and CDR2 FQNNGV. V shed 5 bases and J shed 4 bases, with 7 bases lying between them. The CDR3 totals 12 residues. The sequence was collected from an adult with mismatch repair-deficient cancer. The sample in question was peripheral blood, obtained 44 weeks after starting pembrolizumab. The J gene is TRBJ2-3, the V gene TRBV11-2; no definite D call. Here the CDR3 DNA reads TGTGCCAGCAGCCCTAGTCCAGATACGCAGTATTTT. It encodes CASSPSPDTQYF.